This entry lists 22 T cell receptor beta chains sequenced from one sample in a study of blood T cell repertoires in COVID-19. The data were produced by immunoSEQ multiplex PCR, yet TCRdb's version contains in-frame clones alone and is incomplete. The sample includes around 270,000 clones, 80% to 90% seen only once; the top ten take approximately 4%. The sample comprised PBMCs or T cells enriched from blood (not recorded which). The receptors derive from a woman aged 30 to 39 who had recovered from COVID-19.

The rearrangement joins TRBV11-3 to TRBJ2-1; 9 nucleotides align to TRBD2. This CDR3 is built from 16 residues. The germline gives CDR1 SGHNT, CDR2 YENEEA. The V gene end was trimmed by 1 base and the J gene end by 6 bases; junction bases not matched to a gene: 7. The CDR3 DNA reads TGTGCCAGCAGCTTAGGCGGGAGGGCCCTAGGCAATGAGCAGTTCTTC. It yields the protein CASSLGGRALGNEQFF. Full variable domain (rest looked up from reference TRBV11-3 and TRBJ2-1): EAGVVQSPRYKIIEKKQPVAFWCNPISGHNTLYWYLQNLGQGPELLIRYENEEAVDDSQLPKDRFSAERLKGVDSTLKIQPAELGDSAVYLCASSLGGRALGNEQFFGPGTRLTVL.

The rearrangement links TRBV21-1 to TRBJ2-2; the D segment call TRBD2 is taken from the table without a DNA check. TRBV21-1 is tagged as a pseudogene. The CDR3 sequence is 16 residues long. CDR3 DNA sequence: TGTGCCAGCAGCAAAGTTTGGGAGTGCGGCACCGGGGAGCTGTTTTTT. Its protein product is CASSKVWECGTGELFF.

The chain carries TRBV19 and TRBJ1-5, with 11 nucleotides matching TRBD1. Trimming cost V 4 bases and J 1 base; bases outside gene matches: 3. The CDR3 length is 16 residues. The germline gives CDR1 LNHDA, CDR2 SQIVND (reference sequence). Here the CDR3 reads CASSTWDRGSNQPQHF. The DNA for the CDR3 is TGTGCCAGTAGTACTTGGGACAGGGGGAGCAATCAGCCCCAGCATTTT. Based on the CDR3 plus reference TRBV19 and TRBJ1-5, the full variable domain is DGGITQSPKYLFRKEGQNVTLSCEQNLNHDAMYWYRQDPGQGLRLIYYSQIVNDFQKGDIAEGYSVSREKKESFPLTVTSAQKNPTAFYLCASSTWDRGSNQPQHFGDGTRLSIL.

Ten or more counts support this clone. The genes are TRBV29-1 and TRBJ2-1; 12 nucleotides line up with TRBD2. V gave up 7 bases and J gave up 4 bases; unmatched junction bases: 17. CDR3 size: 18 residues. CDR1 SQVTM and CDR2 ANQGSEA come from the germline V gene. The CDR3 nucleotides read TGCAGCGGGGAGGGGGCTAGCGGGAGGGCCCGAACTTACAATGAGCAGTTCTTC. It codes for CSGEGASGRARTYNEQFF.

The V and J genes are TRBV28 and TRBJ2-3, with a tentative D call TRBD2 (5 bases). The CDR3 spans 16 residues. With 5 bases removed from V and 2 bases from J, the gap between germline ends came to 17 bases. Per germline, CDR1 MDHEN and CDR2 SYDVKM. CDR3 residues: CASSRRHGEFTDTQYF. CDR3 nucleotides: TGTGCCAGCAGTCGTAGACATGGGGAGTTCACAGATACGCAGTATTTT.

The chain uses TRBV6-1 and TRBJ2-1; TRBD2 matches 7 bases. Trimming cost V 2 bases and J 10 bases; bases outside gene matches: 5. Germline lookup yields CDR1 MNHNS and CDR2 SASEGT. The CDR3 totals 13 residues. CDR3 sequence (DNA): TGTGCCAGCAGTGAACCGGGGGGACGGGAGCAGTTCTTC. It translates to CASSEPGGREQFF.

In this sample, this clone turned up a few times. The chain joins TRBV11-1 to TRBJ2-5, with TRBD1 identical over 8 bases. The CDR3 is 15 residues long. CDR1 is SGHAT, CDR2 FQDESV, per germline (reference sequence). V gave up 5 bases and J gave up 4 bases; unmatched junction bases: 9. The CDR3 DNA reads TGTGCCAGCAGCCTCCGAACAGGGGGTGGAGAGACCCAGTACTTC. Its protein product is CASSLRTGGGETQYF.

In DNA form, the CDR3 reads TGTGCCACCAGTGGGGAGGGCGGGCGGTCCCTGAATTCACCCCTCCACTTT. Protein: CATSGEGGRSLNSPLHF. This chain links TRBV24-1 with TRBJ1-6; D is unresolved. The V end lost 5 bases, the J end lost 7 bases, and 20 bases lay between the germline ends. The germline V gene has CDR1 KGHDR and CDR2 SFDVKD. CDR3 length: 17 residues.

This clone was recorded once. This sequence joins TRBV12-5 and TRBJ2-5; TRBD2 matches 10 bases. The CDR3 covers 15 residues. The V segment lost 5 bases and the J segment 2 bases; nucleotides outside the gene matches: 5. Germline-derived CDR1 and CDR2 are LGHNT and FRNRAP. The CDR3 DNA reads as TGTGCTAGTGGTGGGGGTAGCGGGAGGCAAGAGACCCAGTACTTC. Its translation is CASGGGSGRQETQYF.

The chain links TRBV30 to TRBJ1-1; D ambiguous. Looked up from germline, CDR1 is GTSNPN and CDR2 is SVGIG (reference sequence). Trimming removed 5 bases at V and 7 bases at J, with 14 bases between. This CDR3 has 12 residues. The CDR3 spells CAWGKLQIEAFF. The CDR3 region has the DNA TGTGCCTGGGGTAAATTACAGATTGAAGCTTTCTTT.

The chain employs TRBV27 and TRBJ2-5, with 11 positions matching TRBD1. Germline CDR1 reads MNHEY; CDR2 reads SMNVEV (reference sequence). Germline trimming cut 5 bases from V and 7 bases from J; bases unmatched to any gene: 6. The CDR3 length is 14 residues. In DNA form, the CDR3 reads TGTGCCAGCAGTAGGACAGGGGGCTATGGGACCCAGTACTTC. This gives the protein CASSRTGGYGTQYF.

The chain carries TRBV24-1 and TRBJ2-1; 9 bases match TRBD2. The V segment lost 7 bases and the J segment 3 bases; nucleotides outside the gene matches: 3. The CDR3 is 14 residues long. The V gene's germline CDR1 is KGHDR and CDR2 SFDVKD. This CDR3 is CATRASGIYNEQFF. The CDR3 coding sequence is TGTGCCACCAGGGCTAGCGGGATCTACAATGAGCAGTTCTTC.

The V and J genes are TRBV4-1 and TRBJ1-1; D gene uncertain. V lost 4 bases to trimming and J lost 3 bases, with 12 bases between them. Germline values: CDR1 MGHRA, CDR2 YSYEKL. This CDR3 spans 14 amino acids. This CDR3 is CASSLSEIDTEAFF. CDR3 nucleotides: TGCGCCAGCAGCCTAAGCGAGATAGACACTGAAGCTTTCTTT.

The chain uses TRBV27 and TRBJ2-7; D gene uncertain. The CDR3 is 14 amino acids. Germline CDR1 reads MNHEY; CDR2 reads SMNVEV (reference sequence). V was shortened by 6 bases and J by 2 bases, with 14 bases between the two germline ends. CDR3 DNA: TGTGCCAGCAGATCTGGCGGATCCGCCTACGAGCAGTACTTC. This encodes CASRSGGSAYEQYF.

The J gene is TRBJ2-1, the V gene TRBV7-9; 11 bases agree with TRBD1. In germline, CDR1 is SEHNR, CDR2 FQNEAQ (reference sequence). V dropped 3 bases and J dropped 3; count of bases not matched to a gene: 13. This CDR3 region has 19 residues. The CDR3 coding sequence is TGTGCCAGCAGCTTCTCCGGGACAGGGGGTATGCGGCGCTACAATGAGCAGTTCTTC. Its translation is CASSFSGTGGMRRYNEQFF.

The genes are TRBV7-6 and TRBJ1-6; 7 nucleotides line up with TRBD1. CDR1 is SGHVS and CDR2 is FNYEAQ in the germline V gene. The V segment lost 1 base and the J segment 10 bases; nucleotides outside the gene matches: 7. The CDR3 has 15 amino acids. The CDR3 bases are TGTGCCAGCAGCTTAGGGGGGACAGTACGGTCACCCCTCCACTTT. Protein: CASSLGGTVRSPLHF.

This clone was seen only once. This rearrangement joins TRBV9 to TRBJ2-5, with 7 bases that match TRBD1. CDR3 length: 17 amino acids. From germline, CDR1 is SGDLS and CDR2 YYNGEE. V gave up 0 bases and J gave up 4 bases; unmatched junction bases: 12. The CDR3 DNA sequence: TGTGCCAGCAGCGTAGGAGTAAGCGACAGGGCGGGAGAGACCCAGTACTTC. As protein: CASSVGVSDRAGETQYF.

The chain recombines TRBV24-1 with TRBJ1-5, with TRBD1 as a possible D gene (6 bases). In germline, CDR1 is KGHDR, CDR2 SFDVKD. V was cut by 4 bases and J by 6 bases, with 9 bases left in between. The length of the CDR3 is 13 residues. The CDR3 DNA follows: TGTGCCACCAGTGAACAGGGTACTCAGCCCCAGCATTTT. Amino acid sequence: CATSEQGTQPQHF.

The J gene is TRBJ1-4, the V gene TRBV5-1, with 10 positions matching TRBD1. After removal of 4 bases from V and 7 bases from J, the junction contained 10 bases not matched to a gene. Germline values: CDR1 SGHRS, CDR2 YFSETQ. The CDR3 covers 16 residues. Here the CDR3 DNA reads TGCGCCAGCAGCGACTACACCGGGACAGGGGTTGAAAAACTGTTTTTT. It codes for CASSDYTGTGVEKLFF.

This clone was counted a few times. J is TRBJ2-7 and V is TRBV19; the D gene is possibly TRBD2 (5 bases). V dropped 3 bases and J dropped 2 bases, with 11 bases sitting between them. This CDR3 comprises 14 residues. The germline gives CDR1 LNHDA, CDR2 SQIVND (reference sequence). The CDR3 region has the DNA TGTGCCAGTAGTATCGGGATTCCTCCCTACGAGCAGTACTTC. It codes for CASSIGIPPYEQYF.

This sequence joins TRBV10-1 and TRBJ1-2; D is uncertain. The CDR3 runs to 11 residues. The germline V gene has CDR1 WNHNN and CDR2 SYGVQD (reference sequence). The V end was cut by 4 bases, the J end by 7 bases, with 7 bases between. CDR3 sequence (DNA): TGCGCCAGCAGTGGGCCGGGTGGCTACACCTTC. It is translated as CASSGPGGYTF.

V and J are TRBV13 and TRBJ2-7, with TRBD2 matching over 8 bases. This CDR3 is 17 amino acids long. V shed 5 bases and J 6 bases; nucleotides not matched to a gene: 18. From germline, CDR1 is PRHDT and CDR2 FYEKMQ (reference sequence). The CDR3, as DNA: TGTGCCAGCAGCGACCCTCCGGGGACAAGCGGGAGACGCGAGCAGTACTTC. Its translation: CASSDPPGTSGRREQYF.